Presented here are 24 T cell receptor beta chains from one specimen sequenced in a study of regulatory T cells in long-lasting Graves disease. Time point indicated: persistent/refractory GD, antithyroid drugs over 5 years with positive TRAb. PBMCs were the source of the RNA used for TCR sequencing. Building the TCR beta libraries relied on iRepertoire HTBI primers, and CDR3 regions underwent Arm-PCR. TCRdb fed the multiplex PCR reads into MiXCR, producing one record per CDR3 protein. The sample has about 470,000 distinct CDR3 sequences; less than 25% are singletons. The specimen was peripheral blood mononuclear cells (PBMCs), collected when the disease was refractory, from a patient treated with antithyroid drugs. The source is a female donor with Graves disease.

This chain links TRBV19 with TRBJ1-5; D may be TRBD1 (6 bases). With 8 bases removed from V and 2 bases from J, the gap between germline ends came to 10 bases. The CDR3 runs to 13 residues. CDR1 LNHDA and CDR2 SQIVND come from the germline V gene (reference sequence). The CDR3 is CASDRQGNQPQHF. The CDR3 DNA is TGTGCCAGTGACCGACAGGGCAATCAGCCCCAGCATTTT.

This clonotype was seen many times. This chain links TRBV7-8 with TRBJ1-2; D uncertain. Germline V gene data show CDR1 as SGHVS and CDR2 as FQNEAQ. Trimming took off 7 bases at V and 4 bases at J, with 13 bases between the two ends. The CDR3 covers 13 residues. This chain's CDR3 is CASTHLGSYGYTF. CDR3 sequence (DNA): TGTGCCAGCACCCACCTCGGTAGCTATGGCTACACCTTC.

The sample holds one count of this clonotype. The CDR3 DNA sequence: TGTGCCAGCAGCATGGACGGGAGCTCCTATAATTCACCCCTCCACTTT. Translating it yields CASSMDGSSYNSPLHF. The chain has TRBV5-4 and TRBJ1-6; no reliable D call. CDR3 length: 16 amino acids. Germline V gene data show CDR1 as SGHNT and CDR2 as YYREEE (reference sequence). Trimming cost V 4 bases and J 0 bases, with 11 bases left between them. The full variable domain, rest sourced from reference TRBV5-4 and TRBJ1-6, is ETGVTQSPTHLIKTRGQQVTLRCSSQSGHNTVSWYQQALGQGPQFIFQYYREEENGRGNFPPRFSGLQFPNYSSELNVNALELDDSALYLCASSMDGSSYNSPLHFGNGTRLTVT.

At least ten counts were recorded for this clonotype. The rearrangement links TRBV28 to TRBJ2-4; 7 nucleotides agree with TRBD2. The CDR3 covers 15 residues. Losses at the gene ends were 10 bases for V and 0 bases for J; bases not matched to a gene: 9. Germline assignment: CDR1 MDHEN and CDR2 SYDVKM. The CDR3 reads CATSRGVIAKNIQYF. The CDR3 bases are TGTGCCACTTCCCGGGGGGTAATAGCCAAAAACATTCAGTACTTC.

The J gene is TRBJ2-5, the V gene TRBV7-9; 12 bases agree with TRBD1. Germline CDR1 and CDR2: SEHNR and FQNEAQ (reference sequence). CDR3 length: 18 residues. J lost 1 base, V lost 1 base, and 7 bases had no gene match. The CDR3 DNA follows: TGTGCCAGCAGCTTAGTTGTGGGACAGGGGGCCCTCCAAGAGACCCAGTACTTC. It yields the protein CASSLVVGQGALQETQYF.

This clonotype showed up many times. This chain connects TRBV6-1 to TRBJ2-5; D might be TRBD2 (5 bases). This CDR3 contains 13 residues. V was trimmed by 7 bases and J by 2 bases, leaving 11 bases between them. Looked up from germline, CDR1 is MNHNS and CDR2 is SASEGT. The CDR3 coding sequence is TGTGCCAGCAATCTCTGGGAGCAAGAGACCCAGTACTTC. It is translated as CASNLWEQETQYF.

With respect to this clonotype: Likely a read error: the CDR3 ends without its conserved phenylalanine or tryptophan. This chain's CDR3 is CSVGGGRYASEAFS. CDR3 nucleotide sequence: TGCAGCGTTGGGGGGGGTCGGTACGCGTCTGAAGCTTTCTCT. J is TRBJ1-1 and V is TRBV29-1; D possibly corresponds to TRBD1 (5 bases). Between the trimmed V and J ends, which lost 4 bases and 6 bases, there was a span of 18 bases. CDR1 is SQVTM and CDR2 is ANQGSEA in the germline V gene. The length of the CDR3 is 14 residues.

The sample holds a few counts of this clonotype. J is TRBJ1-1 and V is TRBV27; possible D gene TRBD1, 5 bases. V was trimmed by 2 bases and J by 6 bases, leaving 13 bases between them. Looked up from germline, CDR1 is MNHEY and CDR2 is SMNVEV (reference sequence). This CDR3 is 14 amino acids long. The CDR3 here is CASSLIGVGAEAFF. CDR3 nucleotide sequence: TGTGCCAGCAGTTTAATAGGGGTCGGGGCTGAAGCTTTCTTT.

This clonotype was detected many times. The chain joins TRBV28 to TRBJ2-5; the match to TRBD1 covers 8 bases. The trim removed 6 bases at V and 5 bases at J, leaving 11 bases unmatched. Germline CDR1 reads MDHEN; CDR2 reads SYDVKM. This CDR3 has 15 amino acids. Here the CDR3 DNA reads TGTGCCAGCAGCCGGCGACAGGGGATCGGGGAGACCCAGTACTTC. This sequence encodes CASSRRQGIGETQYF.

This clonotype was detected many times. This chain joins TRBV6-1 and TRBJ2-5; D unresolved. The CDR3 is made up of 14 amino acids. V lost 5 bases and J lost 3, with 13 bases in between. CDR1 MNHNS and CDR2 SASEGT come from the germline V gene. CDR3 residues: CASSPLFWEETQYF. The CDR3, as DNA: TGTGCCAGCAGTCCCCTCTTTTGGGAAGAGACCCAGTACTTC.

To note about this clonotype: Relative to the germline gene, one junction end is altered; a read error may explain this. The chain couples TRBV5-4 to TRBJ2-5; D is tentatively TRBD1 or TRBD2 (5 bases each). Per germline, CDR1 SGHNT and CDR2 YYREEE (reference sequence). This CDR3 comprises 14 residues. This chain's CDR3 is CVSSLGRNQETQYF. CDR3 coding DNA: TGTGTCAGCAGCTTGGGACGGAACCAAGAGACCCAGTACTTC.

This clonotype was picked up a small number of times. The V call is TRBV6-5, the J call TRBJ2-7, with 8 bases matching TRBD1. CDR3 length: 16 amino acids. Germline V gene sequence: CDR1 MNHEY, CDR2 SVGAGI. The trim removed 4 bases at V and 5 bases at J, leaving 13 bases unmatched. The CDR3 region is CASSLARGRFSDEQYF. DNA of the CDR3: TGTGCCAGCAGTTTAGCCAGGGGGCGATTCTCAGACGAGCAGTACTTC.

This rearrangement joins TRBV20-1 to TRBJ2-7; D possibly corresponds to TRBD2 (5 bases). Trimming took off 3 bases at V and 7 bases at J, with 13 bases between the two ends. The CDR3 totals 12 residues. CDR1 DFQATT and CDR2 SNEGSKA come from the germline V gene (reference sequence). The CDR3 is CSARGAVLEQYF. DNA for the CDR3: TGCAGTGCTAGGGGAGCGGTTTTGGAGCAGTACTTC.

Notes on this clonotype: This may come from a read error, since a much larger clone is one base off. This chain joins TRBV28 and TRBJ2-7; D uncertain. CDR3 size: 11 residues. Germline loops: CDR1 MDHEN, CDR2 SYDVKM. DNA of the CDR3: TGTACCAGCAGTTTCCGGAACGAGCAGTACTTC. This translates into CTSSFRNEQYF.

A remark on this clonotype: A much larger clonotype is one base distant, so this may be a read error. The rearrangement joins TRBV5-1 to TRBJ1-1, with D possibly TRBD1 on 5 matching bases. The CDR3 covers 14 residues. The germline V gene encodes CDR1 SGHRS and CDR2 YFSETQ. The CDR3 DNA follows: TGCGCCAGCAGCCCAACGGGGGTGAACACTGAAGCTCTCTTT. Its translation: CASSPTGVNTEALF.

This clonotype was recorded many times. CDR3 in DNA: TGTGCCAGCAGCGGTGGACTAGCGGGAAGGTACGAGCAGTACTTC. It is translated as CASSGGLAGRYEQYF. This sequence joins TRBV12-3 or TRBV12-4 and TRBJ2-7, with 12 bases lining up with TRBD2. J gave up 4 bases and V 6 bases, and 7 bases lay outside the gene matches. This CDR3 has 15 residues.

This clonotype has a handful of counts. The chain links TRBV7-3 to TRBJ2-5; maybe TRBD2 (6 bases). Germline CDR1 is SGHTA and CDR2 is FQGTGA. V was clipped by 3 bases and J by 2 bases, with 13 bases between them. CDR3 length equals 15 residues. The CDR3 bases are TGTGCCAGCAGCTTTTTCTCGGGGGTACAAGAGACCCAGTACTTC. Its protein is CASSFFSGVQETQYF.

The CDR3 sequence: CASSRGQGVDQPQHF. The DNA for the CDR3 is TGTGCCAGCTCACGCGGACAGGGGGTCGATCAGCCCCAGCATTTT. V and J are TRBV18 and TRBJ1-5; 10 bases match TRBD1. Germline-derived CDR1 and CDR2 are KGHSH and LQKENI. After removal of 4 bases from V and 5 bases from J, the junction contained 5 bases not matched to a gene. This CDR3 is built from 15 residues.

This chain links TRBV20-1 with TRBJ2-7; 9 nucleotides line up with TRBD1. This CDR3 spans 14 amino acids. The junction had 10 bases not matched to a gene; V was cut back by 5 bases and J by 5 bases. Germline V gene sequence: CDR1 DFQATT, CDR2 SNEGSKA (reference sequence). The DNA for the CDR3 is TGCAGTGCTGCCTCCGGGACAGGGACTCACGAGCAGTACTTC. Translating gives CSAASGTGTHEQYF.

J is TRBJ2-5 and V is TRBV30; TRBD1 might be the D (6 bases). This CDR3 comprises 17 residues. Germline lookup yields CDR1 GTSNPN and CDR2 SVGIG (reference sequence). V was cut by 0 bases and J by 1 base, with 18 bases left in between. CDR3 protein: CAWSVPWGRGLQETQYF. The CDR3 nucleotides read TGTGCCTGGAGTGTACCGTGGGGCAGGGGCCTCCAAGAGACCCAGTACTTC.

This chain links TRBV6-2 or TRBV6-3 with TRBJ2-3; 7 bases align to TRBD2. The germline V gene has CDR1 MNHEY and CDR2 SVGEGT. This CDR3 contains 14 residues. The trim removed 0 bases at V and 4 bases at J, leaving 1 base unmatched. The CDR3 bases are TGTGCCAGCAGTTACTCCCGGGAGGCAGATACGCAGTATTTT. This sequence encodes CASSYSREADTQYF.

This clonotype was seen a few times. The chain combines TRBV27 with TRBJ2-1; the match to TRBD2 covers 10 bases. CDR1 is MNHEY and CDR2 is SMNVEV in the germline V gene (reference sequence). CDR3 length equals 15 residues. The junction had 10 bases not matched to a gene; V was cut back by 7 bases and J by 7 bases. CDR3: CASISGTSARNEQFF. The CDR3 region has the DNA TGTGCCAGCATCTCCGGGACTAGCGCCCGGAATGAGCAGTTCTTC.

This clonotype was observed many times. The chain employs TRBV11-2 and TRBJ2-7; possibly TRBD1 for D (6 bases). The V end lost 3 bases, the J end lost 3 bases, and 12 bases lay between the germline ends. Germline values: CDR1 SGHAT, CDR2 FQNNGV. CDR3 size: 14 residues. The DNA for the CDR3 is TGTGCCAGCAGCTTTGTTGGGGGCCTCTACGAGCAGTACTTC. Amino acids: CASSFVGGLYEQYF.

This clonotype came up a few times. This chain links TRBV29-1 with TRBJ2-6, with TRBD2 as a possible D gene (6 bases). V was cut by 6 bases and J by 3 bases, with 15 bases left in between. The CDR3 is 15 amino acids. Germline CDR1 SQVTM, CDR2 ANQGSEA. The CDR3 reads CSVEEGTGGANVLTF. The CDR3 DNA follows: TGCAGCGTCGAGGAGGGGACCGGTGGGGCCAACGTCCTGACTTTC.